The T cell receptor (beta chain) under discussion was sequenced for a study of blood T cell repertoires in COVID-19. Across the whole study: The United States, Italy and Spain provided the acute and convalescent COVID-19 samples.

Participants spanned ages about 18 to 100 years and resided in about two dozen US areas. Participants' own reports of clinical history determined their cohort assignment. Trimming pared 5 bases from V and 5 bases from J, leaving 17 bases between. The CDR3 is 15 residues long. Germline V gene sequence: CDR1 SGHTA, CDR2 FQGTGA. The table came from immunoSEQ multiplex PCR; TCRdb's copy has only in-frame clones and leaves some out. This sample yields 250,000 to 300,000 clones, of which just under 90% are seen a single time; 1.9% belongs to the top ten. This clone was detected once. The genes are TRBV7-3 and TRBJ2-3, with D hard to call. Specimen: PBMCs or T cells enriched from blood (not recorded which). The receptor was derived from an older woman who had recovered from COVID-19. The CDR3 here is CASSLWNGEEDTQYF. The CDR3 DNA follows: TGTGCCAGCAGCCTTTGGAACGGAGAAGAAGATACGCAGTATTTT. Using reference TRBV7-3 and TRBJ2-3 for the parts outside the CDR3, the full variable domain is GAGVSQTPSNKVTEKGKYVELRCDPISGHTALYWYRQSLGQGPEFLIYFQGTGAADDSGLPNDRFFAVRPEGSVSTLKIQRTERGDSAVYLCASSLWNGEEDTQYFGPGTRLTVL.